This T cell receptor beta chain came from a study of cytotoxic CD8 clonotypes in ibrutinib-treated CLL. Clones were read by immunoSEQ multiplex PCR, and TCRdb kept only the in-frame ones, dropping some. Here the sample spans tens of thousands of clones, over 60% being singletons. The sequenced sample was PBMCs, obtained after 24 months of ibrutinib treatment. The TCR sequence derives from a human donor with chronic lymphocytic leukemia.

CDR3 amino acids: CASSGGLYEQYF. CDR3 nucleotide sequence: TGCGCCAGCAGCGGGGGTCTCTACGAGCAGTACTTC. The chain links TRBV5-1 to TRBJ2-7; D possibly matches TRBD1 or TRBD2 (5 bases each). The CDR3 length is 12 residues. The germline gives CDR1 SGHRS, CDR2 YFSETQ. V was trimmed by 4 bases and J by 3 bases, leaving 8 bases between them.